A single sample gave rise to the 30 T cell receptor beta chains below, sequenced in a study of blood T cell repertoires in COVID-19. This table comes from immunoSEQ multiplex PCR, and its TCRdb copy is limited to in-frame clones, with some not included. The profile shows 200,000 to 250,000 clones, approximately 83% of them singletons. The specimen was peripheral blood. The receptors originated from a human donor in a cohort sampled during active COVID-19.

The chain couples TRBV9 to TRBJ2-7, with 9 bases identical to TRBD1. With V trimmed by 3 bases and J by 6 bases, 10 bases remained unmatched. Per germline, CDR1 SGDLS and CDR2 YYNGEE. The CDR3 spans 15 residues. The CDR3 protein is CASSASGQGFGEQYF. The CDR3 region has the DNA TGTGCCAGCAGCGCCTCGGGACAGGGTTTTGGCGAGCAGTACTTC.

The chain links TRBV5-1 to TRBJ1-2; 8 bases map to TRBD1. The germline V gene has CDR1 SGHRS and CDR2 YFSETQ. J gave up 4 bases and V 4 bases, and 3 bases lay outside the gene matches. The CDR3 has 13 amino acids. The CDR3: CASSLGQVYGYTF. CDR3 DNA sequence: TGCGCCAGCAGCCTGGGACAGGTCTATGGCTACACCTTC.

V is TRBV5-8 and J is TRBJ2-2; D gene ambiguous. This CDR3 is built from 17 residues. Germline CDR1 SGHTS, CDR2 YDEGEE. V gave up 0 bases and J gave up 1 base, with 13 bases separating them. The CDR3 spells CASSLERSSLNTGELFF. The CDR3 bases are TGTGCCAGCAGCTTGGAGCGTAGTAGTTTGAACACCGGGGAGCTGTTTTTT.

J is TRBJ2-1 and V is TRBV4-1, with 9 nucleotides matching TRBD2. From germline, CDR1 is MGHRA and CDR2 YSYEKL. J was trimmed by 0 bases and V by 1 base; bases with no gene match: 4. The length of the CDR3 is 17 residues. CDR3 DNA: TGCGCCAGCAGCCAAGCGGGTAGCGGGGGCTCCTACAATGAGCAGTTCTTC. Translated, it gives CASSQAGSGGSYNEQFF.

CDR3 amino acids: CASSLGTGVTDTQYF. The CDR3 nucleotides are TGTGCCAGCAGCCTAGGGACAGGGGTCACAGATACGCAGTATTTT. The chain carries TRBV7-9 and TRBJ2-3; TRBD1 matches at 10 bases. The CDR3 is made up of 15 amino acids. J lost 2 bases, V lost 5 bases, and 4 bases had no gene match. CDR1 is SEHNR, CDR2 FQNEAQ, per germline (reference sequence).

This clone has just one count. As DNA, the CDR3 is TGTGCCAGCAGCCAGATACAGGGCTCCAATGAGCAGTTCTTC. This translates into CASSQIQGSNEQFF. This chain uses TRBV4-2 with TRBJ2-1; D is possibly TRBD1 (6 bases). The length of the CDR3 is 14 residues. Germline CDR1 LGHNA, CDR2 YNFKEQ. V was shortened by 3 bases and J by 6 bases, with 12 bases between the two germline ends.

The chain carries TRBV2 and TRBJ1-5; D unclear. Trimming stripped 7 bases from V and 0 bases from J, with 10 bases between. CDR3 size: 14 residues. From germline, CDR1 is SNHLY and CDR2 FYNNEI. For the CDR3, the DNA is TGTGCCAGCAACGCGGGCGGTAGCAATCAGCCCCAGCATTTT. This codes for CASNAGGSNQPQHF.

This clone was counted a single time. V and J are TRBV7-2 and TRBJ1-4; weak D call: TRBD1 (5 bases). Germline V gene lookup returns CDR1 SGHTA and CDR2 FQGNSA. V was shortened by 3 bases and J by 8 bases, with 16 bases between the two germline ends. The CDR3 covers 15 residues. The CDR3 sequence: CASSLARGGGEKLFF. CDR3 coding DNA: TGTGCCAGCAGCTTGGCGCGTGGGGGAGGGGAAAAACTGTTTTTT.

This clone came up a few times. The chain joins TRBV5-1 to TRBJ2-7; 7 bases agree with TRBD1. The CDR3 runs to 15 residues. V was clipped by 3 bases and J by 4 bases; unmatched bases: 10. Germline V lookup: CDR1 SGHRS, CDR2 YFSETQ. The CDR3 protein is CASSSTHTGEYEQYF. CDR3 coding DNA: TGCGCCAGCAGCTCCACACATACAGGGGAGTACGAGCAGTACTTC.

In its sample, this clone was seen once. The chain employs TRBV10-3 and TRBJ1-1, with D possibly matching TRBD1 (5 bases). V lost 7 bases, J lost 3 bases, and 12 bases lay in between. CDR1 and CDR2 from the germline V gene are ENHRY and SYGVKD. This CDR3 region has 13 residues. The CDR3 reads CAIKGTGDTEAFF. CDR3 sequence (DNA): TGTGCCATCAAAGGAACAGGCGACACTGAAGCTTTCTTT.

The V call is TRBV29-1, the J call TRBJ2-1; D call uncertain. The CDR3 sequence is 11 residues long. The V gene's germline CDR1 is SQVTM and CDR2 ANQGSEA. V was cut by 3 bases and J by 8 bases, with 8 bases left in between. The CDR3 nucleotides are TGCAGCGTTGACCTCACGGATGAGCAGTTCTTC. It codes for CSVDLTDEQFF.

The V call is TRBV5-5, the J call TRBJ1-1; TRBD1 aligns across 8 bases. The CDR3 is 15 amino acids. Germline-derived CDR1 and CDR2 are SGHKS and YYEKEE (reference sequence). V lost 1 base and J lost 4; bases outside the gene matches: 6. The CDR3 bases are TGTGCCAGCAGCTTGTATGGGACAGGCAGCACTGAAGCTTTCTTT. This sequence encodes CASSLYGTGSTEAFF.

The chain is built from TRBV25-1 and TRBJ2-2; 12 bases align to TRBD2. CDR1 and CDR2 (germline): MGHDK, SYGVNS. J was trimmed by 4 bases and V by 5 bases; bases with no gene match: 11. This CDR3 is 18 amino acids long. CDR3 residues: CASSSGTSGRPGTGELFF. The DNA for the CDR3 is TGTGCCAGCAGTTCAGGTACTAGCGGGAGGCCGGGCACCGGGGAGCTGTTTTTT.

The genes are TRBV18 and TRBJ2-5; TRBD2 aligns across 11 bases. The CDR3 loop spans 16 amino acids. V gave up 3 bases and J gave up 4 bases; unmatched junction bases: 7. Germline assignment: CDR1 KGHSH and CDR2 LQKENI. CDR3 nucleotide sequence: TGTGCCAGCTCACCGACTAGCGGGACAAGTCGAGAGACCCAGTACTTC. This sequence encodes CASSPTSGTSRETQYF.

V usage is TRBV19 and J usage is TRBJ2-3, with D possibly matching TRBD1 (5 bases). Trimming removed 7 bases from V and 2 bases from J, with 13 bases in between. The CDR3 runs 14 residues. Germline assignment: CDR1 LNHDA and CDR2 SQIVND (reference sequence). CDR3 region: CASIEAGNTDTQYF. In nucleotides, the CDR3 is TGTGCCAGTATCGAGGCAGGGAACACAGATACGCAGTATTTT.

This chain joins TRBV28 and TRBJ2-7; D is possibly TRBD1 (5 bases). CDR1 is MDHEN and CDR2 is SYDVKM in the germline V gene. This CDR3 has 16 amino acids. V was clipped by 5 bases and J by 5 bases, with 22 bases between them. CDR3 nucleotide sequence: TGTGCCAGCAGTCTTCTTTTGGGCAGGGCCGACGACGAGCAGTACTTC. It codes for CASSLLLGRADDEQYF.

This chain links TRBV11-2 with TRBJ1-2, with TRBD1 matching over 7 bases. The CDR3 is 13 amino acids. J was trimmed by 3 bases and V by 5 bases; bases with no gene match: 3. Germline V CDR1 and CDR2: SGHAT, FQNNGV. The CDR3 spells CASSRQGHYGYTF. The CDR3 DNA follows: TGTGCCAGCAGCCGACAGGGTCACTATGGCTACACCTTC. Together with reference TRBV11-2 and TRBJ1-2, the CDR3 gives the full variable domain: EAGVAQSPRYKIIEKRQSVAFWCNPISGHATLYWYQQILGQGPKLLIQFQNNGVVDDSQLPKDRFSAERLKGVDSTLKIQPAKLEDSAVYLCASSRQGHYGYTFGSGTRLTVV.

This clone was found many times. The J gene is TRBJ2-7, the V gene TRBV5-3, with 9 bases identical to TRBD2. TRBV5-3 is treated as an ORF (open reading frame) with a function not yet certain. The trim removed 6 bases at V and 0 bases at J, leaving 7 bases unmatched. This CDR3 region has 15 residues. Here the CDR3 reads CARIQRGDSSYEQYF. CDR3 nucleotides: TGTGCCAGAATCCAGCGGGGGGACAGCTCCTACGAGCAGTACTTC.

The chain recombines TRBV25-1 with TRBJ2-7, with 8 bases lining up with TRBD1. V was clipped by 6 bases and J by 5 bases; unmatched bases: 3. Germline V CDR1 and CDR2: MGHDK, SYGVNS. The CDR3 covers 12 residues. Written as DNA, the CDR3 is TGTGCCAGCAGGGACAGGGTCAACGAGCAGTACTTC. This translates into CASRDRVNEQYF.

This chain links TRBV7-6 with TRBJ2-3, with 9 positions matching TRBD2. The CDR3 is 21 amino acids. V trimming: 5 bases; J trimming: 0 bases; junction bases outside the gene matches: 21. Per germline, CDR1 SGHVS and CDR2 FNYEAQ. The CDR3 loop reads CASSQSPAVRGGSGSTDTQYF. The CDR3 bases are TGTGCCAGCAGCCAATCTCCGGCGGTGCGGGGGGGCTCTGGGAGCACAGATACGCAGTATTTT.

The gene calls are TRBV6-5 and TRBJ2-5; TRBD2 agrees at 7 bases. The CDR3 is made up of 13 amino acids. V shed 6 bases, J shed 4 bases, and the junction held 5 bases outside the gene matches. Germline V gives CDR1 MNHEY, CDR2 SVGAGI. This CDR3 reads CASSAGLVETQYF. CDR3 nucleotides: TGTGCCAGCAGCGCCGGACTAGTAGAGACCCAGTACTTC.

This clone occurred many times. This chain connects TRBV5-1 to TRBJ2-2; 7 bases are a match to TRBD2. Trimming removed 0 bases from V and 3 bases from J; junction bases left unmatched: 5. This CDR3 has 16 residues. The germline V gene has CDR1 SGHRS and CDR2 YFSETQ. The CDR3 loop is CASSLAPSGDTGELFF. CDR3 nucleotides: TGCGCCAGCAGCTTGGCCCCTAGCGGAGACACCGGGGAGCTGTTTTTT.

V and J are TRBV6-1 and TRBJ1-2; D possibly corresponds to TRBD1 (5 bases). V was cut by 2 bases and J by 0 bases, with 19 bases left in between. This CDR3 region has 18 residues. Germline loops: CDR1 MNHNS, CDR2 SASEGT. The CDR3 DNA follows: TGTGCCAGCAGTGAATATGGATGGGGCAGCCGATCTAACTATGGCTACACCTTC. Protein sequence: CASSEYGWGSRSNYGYTF.

V gene TRBV7-2 combines with J gene TRBJ1-5; D might be TRBD1 (5 bases). The CDR3 contains 16 residues. Trimming removed 5 bases at V and 5 bases at J, with 19 bases between. The V gene's germline CDR1 is SGHTA and CDR2 FQGNSA. The CDR3 sequence: CASSPNGGVTDQPQHF. The CDR3 DNA sequence: TGTGCCAGCAGCCCTAATGGAGGGGTAACGGATCAGCCCCAGCATTTT.

The chain links TRBV7-3 to TRBJ2-5; the match to TRBD2 covers 7 bases. Germline V gene lookup returns CDR1 SGHTA and CDR2 FQGTGA. After removal of 5 bases from V and 4 bases from J, the junction contained 16 bases not matched to a gene. The CDR3 extends over 17 amino acids. The CDR3 here is CASSPPKRGALGETQYF. CDR3 DNA: TGTGCCAGCAGCCCACCCAAGCGGGGAGCCCTTGGAGAGACCCAGTACTTC.

J is TRBJ2-3 and V is TRBV5-5; TRBD2 matches at 12 bases. The J segment lost 6 bases and the V segment lost 0 bases, leaving 5 bases of the junction unmatched. Germline CDR1 is SGHKS and CDR2 is YYEKEE (reference sequence). The CDR3 extends over 16 amino acids. This chain's CDR3 is CASSLGGLAGRDTQYF. DNA for the CDR3: TGTGCCAGCAGCTTGGGTGGACTAGCGGGGAGGGATACGCAGTATTTT.

The rearrangement uses TRBV27 and TRBJ1-1, with a weak D call TRBD1 (5 bases). Germline V gene sequence: CDR1 MNHEY, CDR2 SMNVEV (reference sequence). The CDR3 covers 14 residues. V lost 2 bases, J lost 2 bases, and 9 bases lay in between. The chain's CDR3 is CASSLRGLNTEAFF. Here the CDR3 DNA reads TGTGCCAGCAGTTTAAGGGGTCTAAACACTGAAGCTTTCTTT.

The V call is TRBV5-1, the J call TRBJ2-7; 8 bases are shared with TRBD1. With 0 bases clipped from V and 4 bases from J, the junction kept 6 bases outside the gene matches. The CDR3 covers 15 residues. Germline CDR1 reads SGHRS; CDR2 reads YFSETQ. The CDR3 protein is CASSLDGQGGYEQYF. The CDR3 nucleotides are TGCGCCAGCAGCTTGGATGGACAGGGTGGTTACGAGCAGTACTTC.

V and J are TRBV6-5 and TRBJ2-2, with 7 bases aligning to TRBD1. J gave up 2 bases and V 11 bases, and 8 bases lay outside the gene matches. Germline CDR1 and CDR2: MNHEY and SVGAGI. The CDR3 covers 14 residues. CDR3 residues: CALDRVENTGELFF. The DNA for the CDR3 is TGTGCCCTAGACAGGGTGGAAAACACCGGGGAGCTGTTTTTT.

This chain joins TRBV3-1 (or the pseudogene TRBV3-2) and TRBJ2-1, with TRBD1 matching over 8 bases. The CDR3 loop spans 15 amino acids. V was pared by 4 bases and J by 4 bases, with 6 bases of the junction left unmatched. Germline V gives CDR1 LGHDT, CDR2 YNNKEL (reference sequence). The CDR3 region has the DNA TGTGCCAGCAGCCCTCAGGACAGGGCGTACAATGAGCAGTTCTTC. This encodes CASSPQDRAYNEQFF.